This TCR beta chain was found in a study of T cell responses to AZD1222 COVID-19 vaccine. Study-level background: Some second doses came at about 4 weeks and others at about 12 weeks; these were pooled.

Study results and caveats: Unmutated regions of variants are reportedly targeted by nearly half of spike-specific TCRs. It was only six AZD1222 recipients who were seropositive at baseline. Mostly white British, mostly female donors; authors suggested clonal diversity may be underestimated.

The method was immunoSEQ multiplex PCR; TCRdb's version includes in-frame clones alone and lacks a portion of them. The table records some 62,000 clones, roughly 80% of them present only once. This clone was found a few times. Its antigen is still unknown. V shed 0 bases and J shed 8 bases, with 12 bases lying between them. The CDR3 runs to 14 residues. In germline, CDR1 is SGDLS, CDR2 YYNGEE. Material: peripheral blood, obtained on day 0 of AZD1222 vaccination. The clonotype originates from an adult in good health. The chain uses TRBV9 and TRBJ1-5, with D hard to call. The CDR3 DNA is TGTGCCAGCAGCGTAGGGAGTCAGGCGAAGCCCCAGCATTTT. Protein product: CASSVGSQAKPQHF.